The 7 T cell receptor beta chains listed next were all sequenced from one sample in a study of control samples from healthy donors and cancer patients. Data came from immunoSEQ multiplex PCR; TCRdb stores just in-frame clones and leaves some out. The sample yields more than 85,000 clones, under 90% seen once. Material: blood. The source of these receptors is a woman aged 45-65 years in good health.

In its sample, this clone was seen a few times. J is TRBJ1-6 and V is TRBV11-3; 7 bases are shared with TRBD1. The CDR3 has 15 residues. J was trimmed by 7 bases and V by 2 bases; bases with no gene match: 5. Germline V lookup: CDR1 SGHNT, CDR2 YENEEA. This chain's CDR3 is CASSLRQGVNSPLHF. The CDR3 nucleotides are TGTGCCAGCAGCTTAAGGCAGGGGGTGAATTCACCCCTCCACTTT.

The chain uses TRBV21-1 and TRBJ1-5; the table's D gene call, TRBD1, was not cross checked with the DNA. TRBV21-1 is a pseudogene. The CDR3 is 16 amino acids. As DNA, the CDR3 is TGTGCCAGCAGCAAAGTGGGGGCAGCTGGCAATCAGCCCCAGCATTTT. This encodes CASSKVGAAGNQPQHF.

V gene TRBV10-3 combines with J gene TRBJ1-6; no clear D gene. V gave up 0 bases and J gave up 9 bases, with 9 bases separating them. The germline V gene encodes CDR1 ENHRY and CDR2 SYGVKD. This CDR3 has 14 amino acids. Written as DNA, the CDR3 is TGTGCCATCAGTGAGTCGAGTGGGGTTTCACCCCTCCACTTT. Translation gives CAISESSGVSPLHF.

This chain joins TRBV5-1 and TRBJ2-5; D ambiguous. Deletions cut 0 bases from V and 4 bases from J, with 10 bases between. Per the germline V gene, CDR1 is SGHRS and CDR2 is YFSETQ. The CDR3 extends over 14 amino acids. CDR3 sequence (DNA): TGCGCCAGCAGCTTGGACGGTGTTGGAGAGACCCAGTACTTC. This codes for CASSLDGVGETQYF.

The V gene is TRBV5-4, the J gene TRBJ2-1, with no clear D. Trimming removed 4 bases at V and 9 bases at J, with 17 bases between. The CDR3 is 14 residues long. Germline CDR1 SGHNT, CDR2 YYREEE (reference sequence). CDR3 bases: TGTGCCAGCAGCCCCAGTACTTATCGTAGTGAGCAGTTCTTC. Its protein product is CASSPSTYRSEQFF.

The chain recombines TRBV7-6 with TRBJ2-3; maybe TRBD2 (6 bases). Germline V gene data show CDR1 as SGHVS and CDR2 as FNYEAQ. V was trimmed by 3 bases and J by 6 bases, leaving 25 bases between them. The CDR3 runs 18 residues. CDR3 protein: CASSLYSAGLIISDTQYF. As DNA, the CDR3 is TGTGCCAGCAGCTTGTACTCCGCGGGGTTGATCATCTCGGATACGCAGTATTTT.

This clone has only a few counts. The chain recombines TRBV28 with TRBJ2-7; 7 bases match TRBD1. The CDR3 is 15 residues long. V trimming: 6 bases; J trimming: 1 base; junction bases outside the gene matches: 9. Looked up from germline, CDR1 is MDHEN and CDR2 is SYDVKM. The CDR3 spells CASSPTLTGSYEQYF. CDR3 DNA: TGTGCCAGCAGCCCTACCCTGACAGGGTCCTACGAGCAGTACTTC.